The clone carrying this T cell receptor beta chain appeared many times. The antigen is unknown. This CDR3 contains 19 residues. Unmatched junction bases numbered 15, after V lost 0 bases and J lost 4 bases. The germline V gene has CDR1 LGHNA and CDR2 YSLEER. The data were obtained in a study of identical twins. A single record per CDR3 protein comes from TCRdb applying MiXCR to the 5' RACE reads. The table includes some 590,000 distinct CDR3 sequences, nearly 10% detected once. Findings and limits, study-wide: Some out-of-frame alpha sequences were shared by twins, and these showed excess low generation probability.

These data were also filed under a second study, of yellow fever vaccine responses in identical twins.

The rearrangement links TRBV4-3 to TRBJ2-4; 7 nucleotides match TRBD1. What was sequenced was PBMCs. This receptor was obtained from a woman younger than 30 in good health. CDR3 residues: CASSQEGGQGKVRKNIQYF. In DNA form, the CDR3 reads TGCGCCAGCAGCCAAGAAGGGGGCCAGGGTAAAGTAAGGAAAAACATTCAGTACTTC.